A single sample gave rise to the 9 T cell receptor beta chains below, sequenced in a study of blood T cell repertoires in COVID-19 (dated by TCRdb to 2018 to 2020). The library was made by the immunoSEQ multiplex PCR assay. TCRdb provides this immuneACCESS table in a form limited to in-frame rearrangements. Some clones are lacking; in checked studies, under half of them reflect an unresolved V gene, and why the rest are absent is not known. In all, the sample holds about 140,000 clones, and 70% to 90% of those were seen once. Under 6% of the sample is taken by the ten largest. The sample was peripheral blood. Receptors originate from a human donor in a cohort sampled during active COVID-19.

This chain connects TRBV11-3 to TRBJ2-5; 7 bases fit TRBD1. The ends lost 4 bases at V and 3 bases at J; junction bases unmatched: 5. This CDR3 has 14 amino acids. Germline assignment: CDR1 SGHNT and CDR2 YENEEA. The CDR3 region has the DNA TGTGCCAGCAGCTCCGGACAGGATGAAGAGACCCAGTACTTC. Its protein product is CASSSGQDEETQYF. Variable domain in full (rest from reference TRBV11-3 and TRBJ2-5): EAGVVQSPRYKIIEKKQPVAFWCNPISGHNTLYWYLQNLGQGPELLIRYENEEAVDDSQLPKDRFSAERLKGVDSTLKIQPAELGDSAVYLCASSSGQDEETQYFGPGTRLLVL.

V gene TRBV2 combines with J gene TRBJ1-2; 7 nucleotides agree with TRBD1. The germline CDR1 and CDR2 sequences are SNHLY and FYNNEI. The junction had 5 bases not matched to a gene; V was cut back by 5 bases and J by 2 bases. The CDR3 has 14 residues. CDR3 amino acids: CASSPRTGNYGYTF. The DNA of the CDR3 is TGTGCCAGCAGTCCGCGGACAGGAAACTATGGCTACACCTTC.

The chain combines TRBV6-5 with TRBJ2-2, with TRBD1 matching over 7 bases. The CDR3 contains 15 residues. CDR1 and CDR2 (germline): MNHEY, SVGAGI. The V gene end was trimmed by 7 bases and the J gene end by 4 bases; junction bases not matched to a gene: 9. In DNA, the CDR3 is TGTGCCAGCACATGGGACAGTCCCTCCACCGGGGAGCTGTTTTTT. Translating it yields CASTWDSPSTGELFF.

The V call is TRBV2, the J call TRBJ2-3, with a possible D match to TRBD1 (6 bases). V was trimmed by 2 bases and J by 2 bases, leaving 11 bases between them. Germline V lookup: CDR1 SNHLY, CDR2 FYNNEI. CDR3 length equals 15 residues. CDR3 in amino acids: CASSEPRDTTDTQYF. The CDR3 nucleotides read TGTGCCAGCAGTGAACCCCGGGACACCACAGATACGCAGTATTTT. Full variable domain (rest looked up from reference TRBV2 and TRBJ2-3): EPEVTQTPSHQVTQMGQEVILRCVPISNHLYFYWYRQILGQKVEFLVSFYNNEISEKSEIFDDQFSVERPDGSNFTLKIRSTKLEDSAMYFCASSEPRDTTDTQYFGPGTRLTVL.

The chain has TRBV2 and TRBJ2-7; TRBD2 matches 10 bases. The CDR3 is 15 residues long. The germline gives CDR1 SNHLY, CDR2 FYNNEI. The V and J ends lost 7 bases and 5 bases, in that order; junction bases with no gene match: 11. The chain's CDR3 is CASNRAGGPGHEQYF. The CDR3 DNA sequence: TGTGCCAGCAACCGAGCGGGAGGGCCTGGCCACGAGCAGTACTTC.

CDR3 in DNA: TGTGCCAGCAGTTATAGGGGACTAGCGGTCTCCTACGAGCAGTACTTC. Residues: CASSYRGLAVSYEQYF. This chain joins TRBV6-5 and TRBJ2-7; 11 bases are shared with TRBD2. CDR1 and CDR2 from the germline V gene are MNHEY and SVGAGI. V gave up 3 bases and J gave up 0 bases; unmatched junction bases: 4. CDR3 length: 16 amino acids.

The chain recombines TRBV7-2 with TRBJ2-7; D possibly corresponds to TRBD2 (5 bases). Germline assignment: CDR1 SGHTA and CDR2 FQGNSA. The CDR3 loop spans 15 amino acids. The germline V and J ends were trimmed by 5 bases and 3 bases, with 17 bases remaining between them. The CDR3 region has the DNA TGTGCCAGCAGCCCCCCCGCCGGACTGAACTACGAGCAGTACTTC. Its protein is CASSPPAGLNYEQYF. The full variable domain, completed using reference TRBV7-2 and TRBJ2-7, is GAGVSQSPSNKVTEKGKDVELRCDPISGHTALYWYRQSLGQGLEFLIYFQGNSAPDKSGLPSDRFSAERTGGSVSTLTIQRTQQEDSAVYLCASSPPAGLNYEQYFGPGTRLTVT.

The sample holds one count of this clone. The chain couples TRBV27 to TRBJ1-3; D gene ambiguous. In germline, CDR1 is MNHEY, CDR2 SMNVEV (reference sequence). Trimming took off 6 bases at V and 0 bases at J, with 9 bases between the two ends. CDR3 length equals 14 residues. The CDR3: CASREHLSGNTIYF. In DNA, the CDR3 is TGTGCCAGCAGGGAGCATCTCTCTGGAAACACCATATATTTT.

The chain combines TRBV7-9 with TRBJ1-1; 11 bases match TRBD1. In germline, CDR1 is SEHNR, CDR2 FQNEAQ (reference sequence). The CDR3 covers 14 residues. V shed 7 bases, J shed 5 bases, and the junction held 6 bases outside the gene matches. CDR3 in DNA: TGTGCCAGCACCAAAGGGACAGGGGGGACTGAAGCTTTCTTT. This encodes CASTKGTGGTEAFF. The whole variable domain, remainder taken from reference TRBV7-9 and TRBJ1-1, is DTGVSQNPRHKITKRGQNVTFRCDPISEHNRLYWYRQTLGQGPEFLTYFQNEAQLEKSRLLSDRFSAERPKGSFSTLEIQRTEQGDSAMYLCASTKGTGGTEAFFGQGTRLTVV.